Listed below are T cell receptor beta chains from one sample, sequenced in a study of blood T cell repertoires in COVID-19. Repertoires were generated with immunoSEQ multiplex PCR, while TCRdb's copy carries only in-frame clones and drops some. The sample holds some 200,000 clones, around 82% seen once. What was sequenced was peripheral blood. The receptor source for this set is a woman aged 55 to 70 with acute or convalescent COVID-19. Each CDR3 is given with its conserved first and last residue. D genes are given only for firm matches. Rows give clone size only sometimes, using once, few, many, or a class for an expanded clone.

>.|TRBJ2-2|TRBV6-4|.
TGTGCCAGCAGTGACCCCCCGTACGGGGAGCTGTTTTTT
CASSDPPYGELFF
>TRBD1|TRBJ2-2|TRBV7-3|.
TGTGCCAGCAGCCGAAGTACAGGGGCGGACACCGGGGAGCTGTTTTTT
CASSRSTGADTGELFF
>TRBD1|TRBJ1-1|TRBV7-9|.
TGTGCCAGCAGCCATGCGGCGGGACAGGGGGACACTGAAGCTTTCTTT
CASSHAAGQGDTEAFF
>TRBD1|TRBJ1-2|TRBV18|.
TGTGCCAGCTCACCCAGGGGGCCACCAGAGAGGGATGGCTACACCTTC
CASSPRGPPERDGYTF
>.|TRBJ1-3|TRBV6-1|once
TGTGCCAGCAGCTCCGTTCCGTACTCTGGAAACACCATATATTTT
CASSSVPYSGNTIYF
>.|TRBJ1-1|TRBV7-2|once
TGTGCCAGCAGCTTAATGGTAACGGTTAACACTGAAGCTTTCTTT
CASSLMVTVNTEAFF
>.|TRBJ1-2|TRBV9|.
TGTGCCAGCAGCACAGCACCAGCTAACTATGGCTACACCTTC
CASSTAPANYGYTF
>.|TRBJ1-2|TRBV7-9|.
TGTGCCAGCAGCGCGGGTACAGCCTATGGCTACACCTTC
CASSAGTAYGYTF
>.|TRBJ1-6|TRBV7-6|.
TGTGCCAGCAGCCGACAAAGGGGTAGGAATTCACCCCTCCACTTT
CASSRQRGRNSPLHF
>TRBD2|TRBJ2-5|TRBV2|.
TGTGCCAGCAGGGCTGGGGGGGTGGTGGAGACCCAGTACTTC
CASRAGGVVETQYF
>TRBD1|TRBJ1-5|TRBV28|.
TGTGCCAGCAGACAGGGGGCATTCGGAAATCAGCCCCAGCATTTT
CASRQGAFGNQPQHF
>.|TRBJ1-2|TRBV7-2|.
TGTGCCAGCAGCTCAAGCGGCTACTATGGCTACACCTTC
CASSSSGYYGYTF
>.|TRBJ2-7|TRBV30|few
TGTGCCTGGACGAAACAGGGAGTAACCCAGTACTTC
CAWTKQGVTQYF
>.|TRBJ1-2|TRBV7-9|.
TGTGCCAGCAGCTTAGCGTCAGGAAACAACTATGGCTACACCTTC
CASSLASGNNYGYTF
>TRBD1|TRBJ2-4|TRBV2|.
TGTGCCAGCGGACAGGGGTTGCTGGACATTCAGTACTTC
CASGQGLLDIQYF
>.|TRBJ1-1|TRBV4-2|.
TGTGCCAGCAGCCAAGCGCAGGGGTACATGAACACTGAAGCTTTCTTT
CASSQAQGYMNTEAFF
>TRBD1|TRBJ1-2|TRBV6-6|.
TGTGCCAGCAGTTCTGGACAGGGGCTCAGTGGCTACACCTTC
CASSSGQGLSGYTF
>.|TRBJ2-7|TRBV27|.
TGTGCCAGCAGCCCGACGGCAGGGCCCTACGAGCAGTACTTC
CASSPTAGPYEQYF
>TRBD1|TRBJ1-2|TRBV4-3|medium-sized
TGCGCCAGCAGCCATGACGCAGACAGGGTGGATGGCTACACCTTC
CASSHDADRVDGYTF
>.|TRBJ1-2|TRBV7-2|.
TGTGCCAGCAGCCGCGACAGCGCTTCCTATGGCTACACCTTC
CASSRDSASYGYTF
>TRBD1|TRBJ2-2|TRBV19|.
TGTGCCAGTAGACCGGGACAGGGCTCCTTCGGGGAGCTGTTTTTT
CASRPGQGSFGELFF
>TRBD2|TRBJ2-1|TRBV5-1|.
TGCGCCAGCAAAGCGGGGGGTCATACGTATGAGCAGTTCTTC
CASKAGGHTYEQFF
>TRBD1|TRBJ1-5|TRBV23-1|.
TGCGCCAGCAGTCAATCAGGAGGACAGGGGGGTCAGCCCCAGCATTTT
CASSQSGGQGGQPQHF
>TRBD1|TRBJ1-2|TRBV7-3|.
TGTGCCAGCAGCTCCCACAACCTCGACAGGGCCCATGGCTACACCTTC
CASSSHNLDRAHGYTF
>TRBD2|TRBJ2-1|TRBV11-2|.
TGTGCCAGCAGCTTTCGGTCTAGCGGGGTCCTCTCCTACAATGAGCAGTTCTTC
CASSFRSSGVLSYNEQFF
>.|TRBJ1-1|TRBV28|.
TGTGCCAGCAGTGGAAACAGGGCTGAAGCTTTCTTT
CASSGNRAEAFF
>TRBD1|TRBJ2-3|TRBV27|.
TGTGCCAGCAGTTTACGACAGGGCGGTCGGGCAGATACGCAGTATTTT
CASSLRQGGRADTQYF
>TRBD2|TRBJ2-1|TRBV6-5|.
TGTGCCAGCAGAGCCCGCGGGGGGGCGAGGAATGAGCAGTTCTTC
CASRARGGARNEQFF
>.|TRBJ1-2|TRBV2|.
TGTGCCAGCAGTGACAGGGGATATAACTATGGCTACACCTTC
CASSDRGYNYGYTF
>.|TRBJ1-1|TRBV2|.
TGTGCCAGCAGGGCAAACAGGGTGAACACTGAAGCTTTCTTT
CASRANRVNTEAFF
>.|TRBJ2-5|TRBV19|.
TGTGCCAGTAGTATAGGGACACAAGAGACCCAGTACTTC
CASSIGTQETQYF
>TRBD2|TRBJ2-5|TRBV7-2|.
TGTGCCAGCAGCTTAGCGGCGGGGGGAGAGACCCAGTACTTC
CASSLAAGGETQYF
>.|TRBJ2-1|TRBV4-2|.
TGTGCCAGCAGCCAAGGGAGTTCGGCAGGGTTCTCCTACAATGAGCAGTTCTTC
CASSQGSSAGFSYNEQFF
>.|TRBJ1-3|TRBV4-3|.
TGCGCCAGCAGCCAAGACTGGACAGCTACAAGTGGAAACACCATATATTTT
CASSQDWTATSGNTIYF
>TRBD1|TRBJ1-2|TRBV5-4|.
TGTGCCAGCAGCAAAGGGACAGTTACTAACTATGGCTACACCTTC
CASSKGTVTNYGYTF
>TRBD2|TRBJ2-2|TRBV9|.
TGTGCCAGCAGCTTTAGCGGGGGGGCCGGGGAGCTGTTTTTT
CASSFSGGAGELFF
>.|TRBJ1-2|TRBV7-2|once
TGTGCCAGCAGCCCGGGAGGCGGACAAACATATGGCTACACCTTC
CASSPGGGQTYGYTF
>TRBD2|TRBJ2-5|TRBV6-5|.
TGTGCCAGCAGCCCAGGACTAGCGGGGAGCGAGACCCAGTACTTC
CASSPGLAGSETQYF
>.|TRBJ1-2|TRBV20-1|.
TGCGGCGGGTCCTATGGCTACACCTTC
CGGSYGYTF
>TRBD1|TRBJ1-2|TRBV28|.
TGTGCCAGCAGTCTCGGGACAGGGGACTATGGCTACACCTTC
CASSLGTGDYGYTF
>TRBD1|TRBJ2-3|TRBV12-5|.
TGTGCTAGTGGTTTAGGACAGGGGGTCCGCACAGATACGCAGTATTTT
CASGLGQGVRTDTQYF
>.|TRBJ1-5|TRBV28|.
TGTGCCAGCAGTTTCACTGTCGAATGGTATTTT
CASSFTVEWYF
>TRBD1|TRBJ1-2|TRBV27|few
TGTGCCAGCAGTCCAAAAGGGACAGGGTACTATGGCTACACCTTC
CASSPKGTGYYGYTF
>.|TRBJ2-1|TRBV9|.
TGTGCCAGCTTCCCTAATCTAGCGCGGGAGTTCTTC
CASFPNLAREFF
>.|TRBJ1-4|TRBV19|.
TGTGCCAGTAGTATAGGCGATGCAACTAATGAAAAACTGTTTTTT
CASSIGDATNEKLFF
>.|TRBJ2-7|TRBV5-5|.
TGTGCCAGCAGCTTCGCAGGGGACTACGAGCAGTACTTC
CASSFAGDYEQYF
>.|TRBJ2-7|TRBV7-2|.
TGTGCCAGCAGCTTAGTTTCTGGCGAGGCCTCCTACGAGCAGTACTTC
CASSLVSGEASYEQYF
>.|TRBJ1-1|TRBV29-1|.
TGCAGCGTAGCCCGTGCGGGAGGCACTGAAGCTTTCTTT
CSVARAGGTEAFF
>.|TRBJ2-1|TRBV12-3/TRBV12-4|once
TGTGCCAGCAGTTCAGTTGGTGAGCAGTTCTTC
CASSSVGEQFF
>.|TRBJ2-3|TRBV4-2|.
TGTGCCAGCAGTCCCCCCGGCGGGGCAGATACGCAGTATTTT
CASSPPGGADTQYF
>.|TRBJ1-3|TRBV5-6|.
TGTGCCAGCATGAGACTCCTCGGAAACACCATATATTTT
CASMRLLGNTIYF
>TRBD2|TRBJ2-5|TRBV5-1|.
TGCGCCAGCAGCACCGCTAGCGGACAAGAGACCCAGTACTTC
CASSTASGQETQYF
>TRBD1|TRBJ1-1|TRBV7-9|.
TGTGCCAGCAGCCACCGACAGGGAGATGAAGCTTTCTTT
CASSHRQGDEAFF
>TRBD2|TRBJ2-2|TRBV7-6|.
TGTGCCAGCAGCCCGGGACTAGGAGGAACCGGGGAGCTGTTTTTT
CASSPGLGGTGELFF